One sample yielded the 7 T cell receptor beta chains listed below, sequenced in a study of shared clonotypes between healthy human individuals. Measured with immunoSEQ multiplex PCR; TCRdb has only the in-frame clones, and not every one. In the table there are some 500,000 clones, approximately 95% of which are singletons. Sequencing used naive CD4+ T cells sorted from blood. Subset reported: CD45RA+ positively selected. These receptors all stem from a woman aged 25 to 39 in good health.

CDR3 coding DNA: TGTGCCAGCAGCTTGGTCTGGCCCTTCAAGGAGACCCAGTACTTC. It translates to CASSLVWPFKETQYF. V gene TRBV5-8 combines with J gene TRBJ2-5; D uncertain. Germline V gene lookup returns CDR1 SGHTS and CDR2 YDEGEE. The V end lost 0 bases, the J end lost 5 bases, and 14 bases lay between the germline ends. The CDR3 spans 15 residues.

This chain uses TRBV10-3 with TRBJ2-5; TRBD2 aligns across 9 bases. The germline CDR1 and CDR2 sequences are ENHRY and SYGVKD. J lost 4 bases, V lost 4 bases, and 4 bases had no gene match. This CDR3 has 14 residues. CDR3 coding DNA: TGTGCCATCAGTGTCCTAGCGGGGTTAGAGACCCAGTACTTC. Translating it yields CAISVLAGLETQYF.

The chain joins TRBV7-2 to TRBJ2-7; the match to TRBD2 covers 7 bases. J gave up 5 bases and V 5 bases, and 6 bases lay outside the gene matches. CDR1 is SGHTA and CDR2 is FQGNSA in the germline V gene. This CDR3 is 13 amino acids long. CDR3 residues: CASSRGLVHEQYF. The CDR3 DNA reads TGTGCCAGCAGCCGCGGACTAGTTCACGAGCAGTACTTC.

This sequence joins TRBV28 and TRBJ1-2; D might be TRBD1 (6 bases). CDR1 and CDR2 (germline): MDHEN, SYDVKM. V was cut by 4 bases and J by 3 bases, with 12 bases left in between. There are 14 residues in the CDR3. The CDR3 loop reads CASSSPAGDYGYTF. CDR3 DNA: TGTGCCAGCAGTTCCCCCGCAGGGGACTATGGCTACACCTTC.

The CDR3 here is CASSLAHLANTGELFF. CDR3 in DNA: TGCGCCAGCAGCTTGGCCCACCTCGCGAACACCGGGGAGCTGTTTTTT. The chain employs TRBV5-1 and TRBJ2-2; no reliable D call. The V gene lost 0 bases and the J gene lost 0 bases, with 9 bases spanning the gap. Germline V gene data show CDR1 as SGHRS and CDR2 as YFSETQ. The CDR3 covers 16 residues. The full variable domain, completed using reference TRBV5-1 and TRBJ2-2, is KAGVTQTPRYLIKTRGQQVTLSCSPISGHRSVSWYQQTPGQGLQFLFEYFSETQRNKGNFPGRFSGRQFSNSRSEMNVSTLELGDSALYLCASSLAHLANTGELFFGEGSRLTVL.

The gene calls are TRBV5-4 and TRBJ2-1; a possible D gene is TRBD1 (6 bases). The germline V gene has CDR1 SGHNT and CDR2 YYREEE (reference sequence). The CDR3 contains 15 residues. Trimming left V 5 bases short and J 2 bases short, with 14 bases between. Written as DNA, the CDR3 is TGTGCCAGCAGTTTCGGACAGATCCCCTACAATGAGCAGTTCTTC. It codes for CASSFGQIPYNEQFF.

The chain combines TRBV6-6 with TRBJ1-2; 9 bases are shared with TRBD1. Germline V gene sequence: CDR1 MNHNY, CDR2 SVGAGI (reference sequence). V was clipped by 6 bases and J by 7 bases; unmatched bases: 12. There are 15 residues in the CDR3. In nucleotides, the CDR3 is TGTGCCAGCAGCCCCGGGTTGGGACAGGGATCTGGCTACACCTTC. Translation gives CASSPGLGQGSGYTF.